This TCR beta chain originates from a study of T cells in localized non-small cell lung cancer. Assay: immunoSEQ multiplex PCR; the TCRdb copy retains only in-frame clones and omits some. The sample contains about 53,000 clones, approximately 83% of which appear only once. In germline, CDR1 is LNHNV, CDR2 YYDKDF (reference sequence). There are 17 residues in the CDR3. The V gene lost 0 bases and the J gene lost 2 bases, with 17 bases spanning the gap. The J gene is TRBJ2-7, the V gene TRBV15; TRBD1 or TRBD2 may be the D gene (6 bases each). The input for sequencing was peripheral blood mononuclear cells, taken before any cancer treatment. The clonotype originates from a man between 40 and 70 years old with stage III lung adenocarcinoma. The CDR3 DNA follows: TGTGCCACCAGCAGAGATTTGGGGAGGACAGTGACCTACGAGCAGTACTTC. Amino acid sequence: CATSRDLGRTVTYEQYF.